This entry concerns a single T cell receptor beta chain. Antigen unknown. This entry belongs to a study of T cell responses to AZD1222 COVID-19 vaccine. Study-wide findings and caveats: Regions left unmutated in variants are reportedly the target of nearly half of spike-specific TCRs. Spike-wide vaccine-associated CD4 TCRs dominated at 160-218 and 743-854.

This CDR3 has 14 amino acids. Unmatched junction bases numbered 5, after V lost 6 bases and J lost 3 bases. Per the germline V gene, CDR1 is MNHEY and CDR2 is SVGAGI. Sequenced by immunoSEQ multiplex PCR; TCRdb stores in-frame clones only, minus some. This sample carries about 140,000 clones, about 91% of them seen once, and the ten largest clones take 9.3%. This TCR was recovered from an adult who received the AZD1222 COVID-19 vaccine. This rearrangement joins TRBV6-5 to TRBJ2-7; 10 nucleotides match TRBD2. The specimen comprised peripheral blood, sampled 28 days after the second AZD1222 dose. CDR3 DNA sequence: TGTGCCAGCAGGGGACTAGCGAGAGGCTACGAGCAGTACTTC. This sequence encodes CASRGLARGYEQYF.